Listed below are T cell receptor beta chains from one sample, sequenced in a study of blood T cell repertoires in COVID-19. This table comes from immunoSEQ multiplex PCR, and its TCRdb copy is limited to in-frame clones, with some not included. In the table there are 200,000 to 250,000 clones, around 90% of which are singletons. Sequenced sample: peripheral blood. All receptors derive from a man under 40 with COVID-19, enrolled during active disease. Each CDR3 is given with its conserved first and last residue. The D gene is left open where the match is weak. Size is omitted from some rows. Given values are once, few, many or a class for expanded clones.

>TRBD1|TRBJ1-2|NA|TRBV19
TGTGCCAGTAGTATAGATCCCCTGGGACAGGCCTATGGCTACACCTTC
CASSIDPLGQAYGYTF
>NA|TRBJ2-1|NA|TRBV19
TGTGCCAGTAGTATCTCCAGGGTCAATGAGCAGTTCTTC
CASSISRVNEQFF
>TRBD1|TRBJ1-5|NA|TRBV5-1
TGCGCCAGCAGCTTGGGACAGGGTAGCAATCAGCCCCAGCATTTT
CASSLGQGSNQPQHF
>NA|TRBJ2-5|NA|TRBV6-5
TGTGCCAGCAGGGGTGGGGCAGGGACCCAGTACTTC
CASRGGAGTQYF
>TRBD2|TRBJ2-7|NA|TRBV7-9
TGTGCCAGCAGCCCAGCGGGGAACTCCTACGAGCAGTACTTC
CASSPAGNSYEQYF
>NA|TRBJ1-1|NA|TRBV24-1
TGTGCCACCAGCGTCACGGGTAACACTGAAGCTTTCTTT
CATSVTGNTEAFF
>NA|TRBJ2-5|NA|TRBV5-6
TGTGCCAGCAGTGAAGCCGGGATTGAGACCCAGTACTTC
CASSEAGIETQYF
>TRBD2|TRBJ2-7|NA|TRBV4-2
TGTGCCAGCAGCCACGACGGACTAGCGGGAGGATACGAGCAGTACTTC
CASSHDGLAGGYEQYF
>NA|TRBJ1-4|NA|TRBV28
TGTGCCACTAGAGCCGGGACAATAGTTGAAAAACTGTTTTTT
CATRAGTIVEKLFF
>NA|TRBJ2-1|NA|TRBV7-2
TGTGCCAGCAGCCGCCTGGGGGGCAGGGGAGGGCCCGGGAATGAGCAGTTCTTC
CASSRLGGRGGPGNEQFF
>NA|TRBJ2-1|NA|TRBV3-1/TRBV3-2
TGTGCCAGCAGGGTAGGACAGAGCTCCTACAATGAGCAGTTCTTC
CASRVGQSSYNEQFF
>NA|TRBJ1-2|NA|TRBV11-3
TGTGCCAGCAGCTCCGGGACAACCTATGGCTACACCTTC
CASSSGTTYGYTF
>TRBD1|TRBJ1-2|NA|TRBV6-5
TGTGCCAGCAGTCGGGACAGCGGGCAGGGCTACACCTTC
CASSRDSGQGYTF
>TRBD1|TRBJ2-7|once|TRBV27
TGTGCCAGCTATCCCTGGAAGGGGGCCCCCGAGCAGTACTTC
CASYPWKGAPEQYF